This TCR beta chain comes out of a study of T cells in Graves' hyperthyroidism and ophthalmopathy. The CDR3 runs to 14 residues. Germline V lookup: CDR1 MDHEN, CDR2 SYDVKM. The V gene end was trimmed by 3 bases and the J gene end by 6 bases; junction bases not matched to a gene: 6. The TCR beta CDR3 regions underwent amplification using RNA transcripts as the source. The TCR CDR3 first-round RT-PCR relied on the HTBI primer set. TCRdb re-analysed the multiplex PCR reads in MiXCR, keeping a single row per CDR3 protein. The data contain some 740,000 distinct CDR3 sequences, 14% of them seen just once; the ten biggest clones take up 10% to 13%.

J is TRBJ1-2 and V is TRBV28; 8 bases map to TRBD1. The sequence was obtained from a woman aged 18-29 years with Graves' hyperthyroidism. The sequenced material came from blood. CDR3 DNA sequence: TGTGCCAGCAGTTTTTTTGCAGGGGGCAATGGCTACACCTTC. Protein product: CASSFFAGGNGYTF.